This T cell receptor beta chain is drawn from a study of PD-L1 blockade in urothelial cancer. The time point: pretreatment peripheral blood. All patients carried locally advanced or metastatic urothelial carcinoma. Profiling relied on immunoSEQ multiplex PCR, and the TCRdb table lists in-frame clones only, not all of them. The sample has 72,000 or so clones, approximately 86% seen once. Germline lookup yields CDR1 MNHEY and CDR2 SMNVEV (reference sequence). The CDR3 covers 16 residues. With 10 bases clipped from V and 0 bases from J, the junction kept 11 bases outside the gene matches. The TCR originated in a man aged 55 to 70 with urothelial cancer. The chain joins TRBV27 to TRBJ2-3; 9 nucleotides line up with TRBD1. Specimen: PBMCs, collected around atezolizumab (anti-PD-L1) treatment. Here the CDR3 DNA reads TGTGCCATCATTCTCCGGGACAGGGCTAGCACAGATACGCAGTATTTT. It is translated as CAIILRDRASTDTQYF.